These T cell receptor beta chains were read from a single sample in a study of PD-1 blockade in classical Hodgkin lymphoma. Only in-frame clones appear in the TCRdb table, and some are missing; sequencing was by immunoSEQ multiplex PCR. The top ten clones hold around 15% of a sample with about 34,000 clones, less than 85% of them seen once. The sequencing here drew on peripheral blood mononuclear cells (PBMCs), taken before the second cycle of nivolumab. These receptors were taken from a human donor with classical Hodgkin lymphoma. Each CDR3 is given with its conserved first and last residue. The D gene is left open where the match is weak. A row's size may be missing; if present it is once, few, many or a size class.

TRBJ1-5	TRBV19	-	-	TGTGCCAGTAGTATAGGTAGGGAAGAGAGCAATCAGCCCCAGCATTTT	CASSIGREESNQPQHF
TRBJ2-5	TRBV19	-	-	TGTGCCAGTAGTATATCCCGGGGGCGGGAGACCCAGTACTTC	CASSISRGRETQYF
TRBJ2-5	TRBV7-2	-	-	TGTGCCAGCAGCTTAGCAAGGGGCGTGGAGACCCAGTACTTC	CASSLARGVETQYF
TRBJ1-6	TRBV5-6	-	few	TGTGCCAGCAGCTTTCAGGGTTCCGGTTCACCCCTCCACTTT	CASSFQGSGSPLHF
TRBJ2-1	TRBV7-8	-	-	TGTGCCAGCAGCTTAGGATCGGGGGTCAATGAGCAGTTCTTC	CASSLGSGVNEQFF
TRBJ1-2	TRBV11-2	-	-	TGTGCCAGCAGCTTAGATTGGGGATACTATGGCTACACCTTC	CASSLDWGYYGYTF
TRBJ2-7	TRBV9	TRBD2	few	TGTGCCAGCAGCGTCGGACTAGCGGGGGCCCCCTCCTACGAGCAGTACTTC	CASSVGLAGAPSYEQYF
TRBJ1-5	TRBV6-1	TRBD1	-	TGTGCCAGCAGTGCCTCGGGACAGGCGAGAGGCCAGCCCCAGCATTTT	CASSASGQARGQPQHF
TRBJ2-3	TRBV9	-	few	TGTGCCAGCAGCGTAGCTGGGATCGCAGATACGCAGTATTTT	CASSVAGIADTQYF
TRBJ2-5	TRBV4-2	TRBD2	-	TGTGCCAGCAGCCATGTGGGACTAGCGGGGGGGGAGACCCAGTACTTC	CASSHVGLAGGETQYF
TRBJ2-4	TRBV19	TRBD1	-	TGTGCCAGTAGTCCCCGGATTTGGGACAGCATAGCCAAAAACATTCAGTACTTC	CASSPRIWDSIAKNIQYF
TRBJ2-7	TRBV5-6	-	-	TGTGCCTCAGCTCCGCAGGGATCGGACGAGCAGTACTTC	CASAPQGSDEQYF
TRBJ2-7	TRBV9	-	-	TGTGCCAGCAGCGTAGGGAGGGGGACCCAGATCGGGGAGAGCTCCTACGAGCAGTACTTC	CASSVGRGTQIGESSYEQYF
TRBJ2-5	TRBV21-1	-	few	TGTGCCAGCAGAAGTCTCAAGCGGGGGGGCGTAGAGACCCAGTACTTC	CASRSLKRGGVETQYF
TRBJ2-7	TRBV14	-	-	TGTGCCAGCAGCCAAGTCTTTGGATCCCTGACCGAGTTTCCCCCCGAGCAGTACTTC	CASSQVFGSLTEFPPEQYF
TRBJ2-3	TRBV10-3	TRBD2	-	TGTGCCATCAGTGAGTCCCCTATAGCGGGGGGCTCAGCGGGTGCGCAGTATTTT	CAISESPIAGGSAGAQYF
TRBJ2-3	TRBV19	-	-	TGTGCCAGTAGTATTGGGACTGACACAGATACGCAGTATTTT	CASSIGTDTDTQYF
TRBJ2-2	TRBV5-4	TRBD2	once	TGTGCCAGCAGACTAGCGGGGGGACCAACCGGGGAGCTGTTTTTT	CASRLAGGPTGELFF